The count of the clone carrying this T cell receptor beta chain is one. This sample stems from a study of blood T cell repertoires in COVID-19. Looking at the study overall: Sites in the United States, Italy and Spain provided acute and convalescent COVID-19 samples. From T cells, B-cell-depleted T cells, or PBMCs came the material, which was cDNA or gDNA.

In the original processing: Reference gene primers were amplified, and this amplification served to estimate nucleated cell counts. The method was immunoSEQ multiplex PCR; TCRdb's version includes in-frame clones alone and lacks a portion of them. V and J calls and clone size are those listed in that table; D and trimming were worked out from the DNA. The sample contains roughly 250,000 clones, about 88% of which appear only once. This CDR3 spans 15 amino acids. CDR1 and CDR2 from the germline V gene are SNHLY and FYNNEI. The V end lost 1 base, the J end lost 4 bases, and 11 bases lay between the germline ends.

The rearrangement links TRBV2 to TRBJ1-3; D ambiguous. The TCR comes from a woman between 35 and 50 years old who had recovered from COVID-19. The sample consisted of peripheral blood. CDR3 loop: CASSEDGVKGNTIYF. The CDR3 DNA reads TGTGCCAGCAGTGAAGACGGAGTAAAGGGAAACACCATATATTTT.